Shown below are 14 T cell receptor beta chains from a single sample sequenced in a study of blood T cell repertoires in COVID-19. Only in-frame clones appear in the TCRdb table, and some are missing; sequencing was by immunoSEQ multiplex PCR. The table records under 450,000 clones, roughly four fifths of them present only once. The source material was PBMCs or T cells enriched from blood (not recorded which). The receptors derive from a woman aged 45 to 65 who had recovered from COVID-19.

This chain links TRBV27 with TRBJ2-7; TRBD2 matches at 7 bases. V lost 5 bases, J lost 0 bases, and 10 bases stayed unmatched. This CDR3 contains 16 residues. Germline CDR1 reads MNHEY; CDR2 reads SMNVEV (reference sequence). The CDR3 sequence: CASSKTSPMSSYEQYF. The CDR3 nucleotides are TGTGCCAGCAGTAAGACTAGCCCTATGAGCTCCTACGAGCAGTACTTC.

On this clone itself: Germline is not matched at one junction end, which may reflect a read error. The chain recombines TRBV11-2 with TRBJ2-7, with 11 bases lining up with TRBD2. The CDR3 runs to 16 residues. CDR1 is SGHAT and CDR2 is FQNNGV in the germline V gene. CDR3 bases: TGTGCCAGCAGCCTAGATAGCGGGAGGGCCGGGTACGAGCAGTACTTC. Translated, it gives CASSLDSGRAGYEQYF. Full variable domain (outside the CDR3, taken from reference TRBV11-2 and TRBJ2-7): EAGVAQSPRYKIIEKRQSVAFWCNPISGHATLYWYQQILGQGPKLLIQFQNNGVVDDSQLPKDRFSAERLKGVDSTLKIQPAKLEDSAVYLCASSLDSGRAGYEQYFGPGTRLTVT.

This clone occurred a few times. This chain joins TRBV2 and TRBJ2-7, with 15 bases identical to TRBD2. V lost 7 bases and J lost 7; bases outside the gene matches: 8. This CDR3 region has 15 residues. Germline V gene data show CDR1 as SNHLY and CDR2 as FYNNEI. The CDR3 region has the DNA TGTGCCAGCACCAACACAGGACTAGCGGGAGGGGAGCAGTACTTC. It encodes CASTNTGLAGGEQYF. Complete variable domain (other parts from reference TRBV2 and TRBJ2-7): EPEVTQTPSHQVTQMGQEVILRCVPISNHLYFYWYRQILGQKVEFLVSFYNNEISEKSEIFDDQFSVERPDGSNFTLKIRSTKLEDSAMYFCASTNTGLAGGEQYFGPGTRLTVT.

V is TRBV7-2 and J is TRBJ2-3; D gene ambiguous. Germline CDR1 and CDR2: SGHTA and FQGNSA. Trimming cost V 5 bases and J 0 bases, with 15 bases left between them. This CDR3 contains 16 residues. The CDR3 is CASSPNSIGSTDTQYF. The CDR3 bases are TGTGCCAGCAGCCCAAACAGCATCGGTAGCACAGATACGCAGTATTTT.

The V call is TRBV30, the J call TRBJ1-2; 7 nucleotides line up with TRBD1. Germline assignment: CDR1 GTSNPN and CDR2 SVGIG (reference sequence). V lost 7 bases, J lost 3 bases, and 14 bases stayed unmatched. There are 15 residues in the CDR3. The CDR3 DNA reads TGTGCCTCGCAGGCGGAAACCAGGGGGGACTATGGCTACACCTTC. It yields the protein CASQAETRGDYGYTF.

This clone has a single count. V usage is TRBV19 and J usage is TRBJ1-2; 8 bases fit TRBD1. The CDR3 totals 17 residues. Germline V lookup: CDR1 LNHDA, CDR2 SQIVND (reference sequence). V shed 1 base, J shed 3 bases, and the junction held 10 bases outside the gene matches. The CDR3 reads CASSIGTGRGLHYGYTF. In DNA, the CDR3 is TGTGCCAGTAGTATAGGGACAGGGCGAGGTCTCCACTATGGCTACACCTTC. The full variable domain, in which reference TRBV19 and TRBJ1-2 provide the parts outside the CDR3, is DGGITQSPKYLFRKEGQNVTLSCEQNLNHDAMYWYRQDPGQGLRLIYYSQIVNDFQKGDIAEGYSVSREKKESFPLTVTSAQKNPTAFYLCASSIGTGRGLHYGYTFGSGTRLTVV.

This clone was detected a few times. This chain joins TRBV28 and TRBJ2-7, with unresolved D. Germline CDR1 MDHEN, CDR2 SYDVKM. The CDR3 runs 15 residues. V was clipped by 5 bases and J by 0 bases, with 14 bases between them. CDR3 coding DNA: TGTGCCAGCAGTCACCCCCTCAGGCTCTCCTACGAGCAGTACTTC. Protein sequence: CASSHPLRLSYEQYF.

The table lists this clone with a few counts. The gene calls are TRBV7-2 and TRBJ1-6; TRBD1 agrees at 7 bases. The CDR3 has 17 residues. Per the germline V gene, CDR1 is SGHTA and CDR2 is FQGNSA. V shed 5 bases and J 4 bases; nucleotides not matched to a gene: 11. The CDR3 bases are TGTGCCAGCAGCATCCGAGGGGGACAGACTTATAATTCACCCCTCCACTTT. The encoded protein is CASSIRGGQTYNSPLHF.

The genes are TRBV4-3 and TRBJ2-1; 10 bases fit TRBD2. This CDR3 has 16 amino acids. Trimming took 0 bases from V and 2 from J; bases not matched to a gene: 1. Germline assignment: CDR1 LGHNA and CDR2 YSLEER. Here the CDR3 reads CASSQESGRAYNEQFF. The CDR3 region has the DNA TGCGCCAGCAGCCAAGAAAGCGGGAGGGCCTACAATGAGCAGTTCTTC.

The chain has TRBV5-1 and TRBJ2-6; 7 positions match TRBD1. CDR1 is SGHRS and CDR2 is YFSETQ in the germline V gene. CDR3 length: 14 residues. V lost 5 bases and J lost 2; bases outside the gene matches: 1. This CDR3 reads CASRDRAGANVLTF. The CDR3 bases are TGCGCCAGCAGAGACAGGGCTGGGGCCAACGTCCTGACTTTC. The full variable domain, rest sourced from reference TRBV5-1 and TRBJ2-6, is KAGVTQTPRYLIKTRGQQVTLSCSPISGHRSVSWYQQTPGQGLQFLFEYFSETQRNKGNFPGRFSGRQFSNSRSEMNVSTLELGDSALYLCASRDRAGANVLTFGAGSRLTVL.

The chain couples TRBV4-3 to TRBJ1-6; TRBD1 matches 7 bases. The CDR3 has 14 amino acids. V gave up 3 bases and J gave up 10 bases; unmatched junction bases: 6. CDR1 LGHNA and CDR2 YSLEER come from the germline V gene. The CDR3 DNA reads as TGCGCCAGCAGCCAGGGGACAGTTCGCTCACCCCTCCACTTT. As protein: CASSQGTVRSPLHF.

V gene TRBV12-3 or TRBV12-4 combines with J gene TRBJ1-2; no reliable D call. This CDR3 is 13 amino acids long. V was pared by 6 bases and J by 2 bases, with 10 bases between. The DNA for the CDR3 is TGTGCCAGCAGCGTGCAGTCCAACTATGGCTACACCTTC. It codes for CASSVQSNYGYTF.

This rearrangement joins TRBV6-2 or TRBV6-3 to TRBJ1-1; D might be TRBD1 (6 bases). CDR1 is MNHEY, CDR2 SVGEGT, per germline. This CDR3 is 14 amino acids long. The germline V and J ends were trimmed by 3 bases and 5 bases, with 13 bases remaining between them. The CDR3 spells CASSYGGIDTEAFF. Here the CDR3 DNA reads TGTGCCAGCAGTTATGGGGGCATAGATACTGAAGCTTTCTTT.

The chain employs TRBV25-1 and TRBJ1-2, with TRBD1 identical over 7 bases. V was pared by 4 bases and J by 4 bases, with 9 bases of the junction left unmatched. CDR3 length: 15 amino acids. The germline CDR1 and CDR2 sequences are MGHDK and SYGVNS. The CDR3 spells CASSGSQGTAYGYTF. Written as DNA, the CDR3 is TGTGCCAGCAGTGGATCCCAAGGGACAGCCTATGGCTACACCTTC.